This passage covers 25 T cell receptor beta chains from one sample sequenced in a study of T cell responses to AZD1222 COVID-19 vaccine listed by TCRdb under 2021. The time point label for this specimen denotes: baseline before first vaccination. Library construction relied on the immunoSEQ multiplex PCR assay. Drawn from immuneACCESS, this table holds only the in-frame rearrangements with V and J called that TCRdb kept. Clones are partly lost; checked studies trace under half to an unresolved V gene and leave the rest unexplained. The sample table contains about 140,000 clones; only one count was recorded for around 90% of them. The ten largest clones capture around 2.8% of the sample. The sample in question was peripheral blood, obtained on day 0 of AZD1222 vaccination. All receptors derive from an adult in good health.

The CDR3 DNA sequence: TGTGCCATTAACAGGGGGCTCCAAGAGACCCAGTACTTC. This codes for CAINRGLQETQYF. The genes are TRBV10-3 and TRBJ2-5, with 9 bases lining up with TRBD1. The V gene end was trimmed by 9 bases and the J gene end by 1 base; junction bases not matched to a gene: 3. The germline V gene has CDR1 ENHRY and CDR2 SYGVKD. The CDR3 consists of 13 residues.

The V call is TRBV14, the J call TRBJ1-2, with 9 bases aligning to TRBD1. V lost 4 bases, J lost 7 bases, and 10 bases stayed unmatched. The CDR3 covers 15 residues. Germline V gene data show CDR1 as SGHDN and CDR2 as FVKESK. The CDR3 region has the DNA TGTGCCAGCAGCCCTCCGGGACAGGGATCCATTGGCTACACCTTC. Its protein is CASSPPGQGSIGYTF.

This clone has a single count. This chain uses TRBV7-9 with TRBJ2-6; 9 nucleotides agree with TRBD1. The CDR3 spans 16 residues. Germline V gene sequence: CDR1 SEHNR, CDR2 FQNEAQ (reference sequence). The J segment lost 0 bases and the V segment lost 9 bases, leaving 6 bases of the junction unmatched. CDR3 coding DNA: TGTGCCAGTATACAGGGGGCCGACTCTGGGGCCAACGTCCTGACTTTC. This gives the protein CASIQGADSGANVLTF.

CDR3 in DNA: TGTGCCAGCATGGGGACAGTGAACACCGGGGAGCTGTTTTTT. Translated: CASMGTVNTGELFF. The chain carries TRBV6-5 and TRBJ2-2, with 7 bases fitting TRBD1. V shed 7 bases and J 1 base; nucleotides not matched to a gene: 3. The V gene's germline CDR1 is MNHEY and CDR2 SVGAGI. This CDR3 has 14 amino acids.

The chain combines TRBV11-3 with TRBJ1-4, with D unresolved. V was pared by 0 bases and J by 5 bases, with 7 bases between. The CDR3 length is 14 residues. CDR1 SGHNT and CDR2 YENEEA come from the germline V gene. As DNA, the CDR3 is TGTGCCAGCAGCTTAGACCGCGTCAATGAAAAACTGTTTTTT. It codes for CASSLDRVNEKLFF.

V and J are TRBV5-6 and TRBJ2-1, with unresolved D. V was cut by 0 bases and J by 2 bases, with 9 bases left in between. This CDR3 is 15 amino acids long. CDR1 SGHDT and CDR2 YYEEEE come from the germline V gene. CDR3 nucleotide sequence: TGTGCCAGCAGCTTGGTTCCGGAAACCTACAATGAGCAGTTCTTC. Its protein is CASSLVPETYNEQFF.

The chain couples TRBV28 to TRBJ1-6; D is unresolved. Trimming shortened V by 8 bases and J by 14 bases, and 16 bases separated the two germline ends. Germline V gives CDR1 MDHEN, CDR2 SYDVKM. This CDR3 comprises 12 residues. The CDR3 DNA reads as TGTGCCAGCGGAACGGAGGACGGAACCCTCCACTTT. This codes for CASGTEDGTLHF.

This chain joins TRBV11-1 and TRBJ2-1; D remains unclear. CDR1 and CDR2 from the germline V gene are SGHAT and FQDESV (reference sequence). Trimming left V 5 bases short and J 0 bases short, with 14 bases between. This CDR3 has 16 residues. The CDR3 DNA reads TGTGCCAGCAGCGGCGTCGGGCTGAGCTCCTACAATGAGCAGTTCTTC. This codes for CASSGVGLSSYNEQFF.

CDR3 nucleotide sequence: TGTGCCAGCAGCCCCAGGGGGCTGATGACAGATACGCAGTATTTT. Protein: CASSPRGLMTDTQYF. The J gene is TRBJ2-3, the V gene TRBV6-5, with TRBD1 matching 8 bases. The J segment lost 3 bases and the V segment lost 6 bases, leaving 8 bases of the junction unmatched. The CDR3 extends over 15 amino acids. Germline V lookup: CDR1 MNHEY, CDR2 SVGAGI.

The CDR3: CATSQGEHYEQYF. The CDR3 nucleotides are TGTGCCACCAGCCAGGGGGAGCACTACGAGCAGTACTTC. The chain uses TRBV24-1 and TRBJ2-7; 7 nucleotides match TRBD1. Trimming took 7 bases from V and 3 from J; bases not matched to a gene: 5. Germline CDR1 reads KGHDR; CDR2 reads SFDVKD. The CDR3 is 13 residues long.

The V gene is TRBV9, the J gene TRBJ1-2; 7 positions match TRBD1. The trim removed 4 bases at V and 6 bases at J, leaving 3 bases unmatched. The length of the CDR3 is 12 residues. CDR1 and CDR2 (germline): SGDLS, YYNGEE. CDR3 amino acids: CASSYDRDGYTF. The CDR3 DNA reads TGTGCCAGCAGCTATGACAGGGATGGCTACACCTTC.

The chain is built from TRBV5-4 and TRBJ1-5; no clear D. V was trimmed by 1 base and J by 2 bases, leaving 10 bases between them. This CDR3 spans 15 amino acids. The germline gives CDR1 SGHNT, CDR2 YYREEE (reference sequence). DNA of the CDR3: TGTGCCAGCAGCTTGTGGGGAGTAGGCAATCAGCCCCAGCATTTT. Its protein is CASSLWGVGNQPQHF.

The chain couples TRBV28 to TRBJ2-2, with 7 bases matching TRBD2. J lost 6 bases, V lost 6 bases, and 7 bases had no gene match. The CDR3 runs 14 residues. CDR1 and CDR2 from the germline V gene are MDHEN and SYDVKM. CDR3 in amino acids: CASRPAGWAGELFF. Here the CDR3 DNA reads TGTGCCAGCAGGCCAGCGGGGTGGGCCGGGGAGCTGTTTTTT.

The chain combines TRBV7-3 with TRBJ2-3; the D is unclear. The CDR3 is 13 amino acids. Per germline, CDR1 SGHTA and CDR2 FQGTGA. Trimming removed 5 bases at V and 6 bases at J, with 12 bases between. CDR3 nucleotides: TGTGCCAGCAGCCGAAACCGGGCGGATACGCAGTATTTT. As protein: CASSRNRADTQYF.

Here the CDR3 reads CASSFILPTDTQYF. The DNA of the CDR3 is TGTGCCAGCAGCTTTATCTTGCCCACAGATACGCAGTATTTT. The chain has TRBV11-2 and TRBJ2-3; no definite D call. The V end was cut by 3 bases, the J end by 2 bases, with 9 bases between. The CDR3 is 14 residues long. CDR1 and CDR2 from the germline V gene are SGHAT and FQNNGV.

This clone occurred once. The chain is built from TRBV7-6 and TRBJ1-1; TRBD1 agrees at 7 bases. Germline V gene data show CDR1 as SGHVS and CDR2 as FNYEAQ. The J segment lost 1 base and the V segment lost 0 bases, leaving 2 bases of the junction unmatched. This CDR3 comprises 15 residues. Here the CDR3 DNA reads TGTGCCAGCAGCTTAGCAGGGACAGCGAACACTGAAGCTTTCTTT. Residues: CASSLAGTANTEAFF.

The table lists this clone with a count of one. This chain links TRBV18 with TRBJ2-7; D is possibly TRBD1 or TRBD2 (5 bases each). The CDR3 contains 13 residues. V was pared by 1 base and J by 5 bases, with 9 bases between. Germline CDR1 KGHSH, CDR2 LQKENI. The CDR3 sequence is CASSPRGDDEQYF. CDR3 in DNA: TGTGCCAGCTCACCACGAGGGGACGACGAGCAGTACTTC.

A note on this clone: At one of its ends the junction is not consistent with the germline gene, which may arise from a read error. The chain carries TRBV14 and TRBJ1-2; no clear D gene. Germline assignment: CDR1 SGHDN and CDR2 FVKESK. The CDR3 is 15 amino acids. CDR3 bases: TGTGCCAGCAGCCAAGGCTGGTTCCCTAAATATGGCTACACCTTC. Protein sequence: CASSQGWFPKYGYTF.

Concerning this clone itself: An end of the junction does not agree with germline; a read error may underlie this. The CDR3 nucleotides are TGTGTCAGCAGCCAGGGGCTGGGCTCCTACAATGAGCAGTTCTTC. Encoded protein: CVSSQGLGSYNEQFF. V is TRBV7-3 and J is TRBJ2-1; TRBD1 is a possible D gene (6 bases). CDR1 and CDR2 (germline): SGHTA, FQGTGA. The CDR3 contains 15 residues.

V gene TRBV23-1 combines with J gene TRBJ1-5; perhaps TRBD1 as D (5 bases). TRBV23-1 is placed among ORFs of uncertain function. The CDR3 length is 14 residues. V was pared by 10 bases and J by 5 bases, with 18 bases between. The DNA for the CDR3 is TGCGCCAACCGCAGGAAGGCAGGGCATCAGCCCCAGCATTTT. Encoded protein: CANRRKAGHQPQHF.

This chain joins TRBV28 and TRBJ1-3, with D possibly being TRBD1 (5 bases). V lost 6 bases to trimming and J lost 4 bases, with 16 bases between them. Germline V gene data show CDR1 as MDHEN and CDR2 as SYDVKM. The CDR3 is 15 amino acids. The CDR3 is CASRPPGGRGNTIYF. DNA for the CDR3: TGTGCCAGCAGGCCCCCCGGGGGTCGAGGAAACACCATATATTTT.

The chain links TRBV9 to TRBJ1-1; the D is unclear. V lost 0 bases and J lost 3, with 6 bases in between. In germline, CDR1 is SGDLS, CDR2 YYNGEE. There are 13 residues in the CDR3. The CDR3 DNA reads TGTGCCAGCAGCGTAGGGCAGGACACTGAAGCTTTCTTT. It yields the protein CASSVGQDTEAFF.

The chain combines TRBV4-3 with TRBJ1-1, with D hard to call. V was trimmed by 1 base and J by 6 bases, leaving 9 bases between them. Germline lookup yields CDR1 LGHNA and CDR2 YSLEER. The CDR3 is 13 residues long. The CDR3 coding sequence is TGCGCCAGCAGCCAAGCGTTGGCGTCTGAAGCTTTCTTT. This gives the protein CASSQALASEAFF.

J is TRBJ2-5 and V is TRBV9; 9 nucleotides align to TRBD1. Losses at the gene ends were 4 bases for V and 1 base for J; bases not matched to a gene: 5. CDR1 is SGDLS and CDR2 is YYNGEE in the germline V gene. The CDR3 is 15 residues long. CDR3 residues: CASSFPTGGQETQYF. The CDR3, as DNA: TGTGCCAGCAGCTTCCCGACAGGGGGCCAAGAGACCCAGTACTTC.

CDR3 coding DNA: TGTGCCAGCAGCGGTCCAGGGGTAGGCAATCAGCCCCAGCATTTT. This codes for CASSGPGVGNQPQHF. This chain joins TRBV3-1 (or the pseudogene TRBV3-2) and TRBJ1-5; possibly TRBD1 for D (6 bases). The germline V and J ends were trimmed by 5 bases and 2 bases, with 13 bases remaining between them. This CDR3 spans 15 amino acids. The germline gives CDR1 LGHDT, CDR2 YNNKEL (reference sequence).